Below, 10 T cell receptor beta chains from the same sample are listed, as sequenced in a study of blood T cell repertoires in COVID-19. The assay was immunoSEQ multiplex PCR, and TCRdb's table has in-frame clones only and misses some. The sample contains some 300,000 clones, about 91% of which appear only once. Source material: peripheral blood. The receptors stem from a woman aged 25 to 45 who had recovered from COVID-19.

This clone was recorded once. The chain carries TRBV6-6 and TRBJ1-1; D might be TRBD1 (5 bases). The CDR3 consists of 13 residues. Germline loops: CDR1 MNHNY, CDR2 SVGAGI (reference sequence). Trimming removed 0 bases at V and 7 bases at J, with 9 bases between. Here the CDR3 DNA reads TGTGCCAGCAGTTACTCACCTGACAGTGAAGCTTTCTTT. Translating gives CASSYSPDSEAFF.

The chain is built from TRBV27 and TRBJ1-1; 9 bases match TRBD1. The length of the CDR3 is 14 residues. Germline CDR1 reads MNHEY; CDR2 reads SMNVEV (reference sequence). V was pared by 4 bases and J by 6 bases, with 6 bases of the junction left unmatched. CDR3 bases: TGTGCCAGCAGTTCGGGACAGGGAACCGCTGAAGCTTTCTTT. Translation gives CASSSGQGTAEAFF.

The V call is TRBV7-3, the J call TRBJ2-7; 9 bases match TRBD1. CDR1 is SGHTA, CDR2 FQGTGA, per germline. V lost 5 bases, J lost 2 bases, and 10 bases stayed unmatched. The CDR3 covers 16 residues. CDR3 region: CASSPCTGGPPYEQYF. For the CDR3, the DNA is TGTGCCAGCAGCCCCTGTACAGGGGGCCCCCCCTACGAGCAGTACTTC.

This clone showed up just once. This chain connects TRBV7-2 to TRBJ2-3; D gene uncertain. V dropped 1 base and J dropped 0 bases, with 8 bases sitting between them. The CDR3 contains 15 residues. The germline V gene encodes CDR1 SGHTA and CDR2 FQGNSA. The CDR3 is CASSLVGTSTDTQYF. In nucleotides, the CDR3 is TGTGCCAGCAGCTTAGTGGGCACGAGCACAGATACGCAGTATTTT. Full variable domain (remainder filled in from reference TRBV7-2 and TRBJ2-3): GAGVSQSPSNKVTEKGKDVELRCDPISGHTALYWYRQSLGQGLEFLIYFQGNSAPDKSGLPSDRFSAERTGGSVSTLTIQRTQQEDSAVYLCASSLVGTSTDTQYFGPGTRLTVL.

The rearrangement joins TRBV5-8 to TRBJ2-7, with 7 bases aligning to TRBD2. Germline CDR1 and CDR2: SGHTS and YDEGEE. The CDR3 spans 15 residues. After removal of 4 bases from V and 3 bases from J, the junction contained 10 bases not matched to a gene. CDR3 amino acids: CASSIRGVLNYEQYF. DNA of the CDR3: TGTGCCAGCAGCATTCGGGGGGTTCTAAACTACGAGCAGTACTTC.

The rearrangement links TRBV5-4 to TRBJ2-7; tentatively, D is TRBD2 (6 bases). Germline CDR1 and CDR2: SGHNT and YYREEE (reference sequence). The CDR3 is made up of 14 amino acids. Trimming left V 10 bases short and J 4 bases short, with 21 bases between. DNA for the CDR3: TGTGCCGCTGGGGGAGGAGGTCGGTTTTACGAGCAGTACTTC. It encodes CAAGGGGRFYEQYF. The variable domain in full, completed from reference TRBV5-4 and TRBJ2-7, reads ETGVTQSPTHLIKTRGQQVTLRCSSQSGHNTVSWYQQALGQGPQFIFQYYREEENGRGNFPPRFSGLQFPNYSSELNVNALELDDSALYLCAAGGGGRFYEQYFGPGTRLTVT.

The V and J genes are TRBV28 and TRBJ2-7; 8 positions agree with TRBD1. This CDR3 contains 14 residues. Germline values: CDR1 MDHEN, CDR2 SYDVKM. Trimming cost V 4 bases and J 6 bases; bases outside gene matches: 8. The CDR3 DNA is TGTGCCAGCAGTTACCCGGACAGGGCTCCCGAGCAGTACTTC. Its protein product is CASSYPDRAPEQYF.

The CDR3 DNA sequence: TGTGCCAGCAGCCTGCGCGGGGGGGAACATACGCAGTATTTT. It specifies CASSLRGGEHTQYF. The genes are TRBV13 and TRBJ2-3, with 9 bases aligning to TRBD2. V was pared by 5 bases and J by 7 bases, with 7 bases of the junction left unmatched. The CDR3 has 14 residues. CDR1 and CDR2 (germline): PRHDT, FYEKMQ (reference sequence).

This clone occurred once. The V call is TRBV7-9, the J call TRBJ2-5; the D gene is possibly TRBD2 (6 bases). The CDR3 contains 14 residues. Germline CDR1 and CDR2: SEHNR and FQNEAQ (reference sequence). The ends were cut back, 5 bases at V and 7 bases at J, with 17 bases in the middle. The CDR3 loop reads CASSRWGERGTQYF. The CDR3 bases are TGTGCCAGCAGCCGATGGGGGGAGAGGGGGACCCAGTACTTC.

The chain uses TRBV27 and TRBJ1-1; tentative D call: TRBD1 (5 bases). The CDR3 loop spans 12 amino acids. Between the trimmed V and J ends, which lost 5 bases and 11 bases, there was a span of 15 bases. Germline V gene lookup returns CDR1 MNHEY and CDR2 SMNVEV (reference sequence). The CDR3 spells CASSPPGGGAFF. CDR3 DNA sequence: TGTGCCAGCAGTCCTCCGGGGGGTGGGGCTTTCTTT.